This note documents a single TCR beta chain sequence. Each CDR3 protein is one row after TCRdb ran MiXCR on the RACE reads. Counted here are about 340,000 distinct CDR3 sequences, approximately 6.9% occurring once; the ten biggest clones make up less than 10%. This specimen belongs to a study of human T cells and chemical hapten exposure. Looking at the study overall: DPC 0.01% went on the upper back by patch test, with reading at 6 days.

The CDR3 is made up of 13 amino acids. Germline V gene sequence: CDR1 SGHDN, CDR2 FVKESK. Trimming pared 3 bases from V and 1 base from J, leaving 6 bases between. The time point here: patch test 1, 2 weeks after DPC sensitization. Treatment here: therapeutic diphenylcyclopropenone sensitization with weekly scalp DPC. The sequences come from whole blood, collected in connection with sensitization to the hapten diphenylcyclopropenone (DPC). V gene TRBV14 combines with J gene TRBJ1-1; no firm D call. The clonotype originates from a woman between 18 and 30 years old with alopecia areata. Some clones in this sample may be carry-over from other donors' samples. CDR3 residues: CASSQVSNTEAFF. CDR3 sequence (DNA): TGTGCCAGCAGCCAGGTCTCGAACACTGAAGCTTTCTTT.